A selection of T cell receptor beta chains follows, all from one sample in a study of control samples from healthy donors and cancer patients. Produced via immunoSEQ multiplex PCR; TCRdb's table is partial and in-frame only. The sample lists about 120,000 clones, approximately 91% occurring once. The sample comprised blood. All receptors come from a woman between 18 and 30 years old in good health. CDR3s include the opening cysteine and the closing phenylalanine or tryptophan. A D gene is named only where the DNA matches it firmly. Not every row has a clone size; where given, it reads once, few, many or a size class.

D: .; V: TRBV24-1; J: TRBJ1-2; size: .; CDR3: CATSDGRDINGYTF; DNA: TGTGCCACCAGTGATGGCCGGGACATAAATGGCTACACCTTC
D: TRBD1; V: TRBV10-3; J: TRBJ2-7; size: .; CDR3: CAISETGADFSEQYF; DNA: TGTGCCATCAGTGAGACAGGGGCGGACTTTAGCGAGCAGTACTTC
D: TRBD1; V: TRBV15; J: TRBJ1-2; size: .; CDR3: CATSRGHDRGYGYTF; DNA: TGTGCCACCAGCAGAGGTCACGACAGGGGCTATGGCTACACCTTC
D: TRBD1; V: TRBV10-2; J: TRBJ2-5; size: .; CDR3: CASREQGAGETQYF; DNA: TGCGCCAGCAGGGAACAGGGGGCCGGGGAGACCCAGTACTTC
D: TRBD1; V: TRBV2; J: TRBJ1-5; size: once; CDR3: CASSEFRGDQPQHF; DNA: TGTGCCAGCAGTGAATTCAGGGGGGATCAGCCCCAGCATTTT
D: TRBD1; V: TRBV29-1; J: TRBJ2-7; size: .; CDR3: CSVEFRQGYEQYF; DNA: TGCAGCGTTGAATTTAGACAGGGGTACGAGCAGTACTTC
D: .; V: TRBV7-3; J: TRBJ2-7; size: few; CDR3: CASSLIVGQGGYEQYF; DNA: TGTGCCAGCAGCTTAATAGTTGGGCAGGGGGGATACGAGCAGTACTTC
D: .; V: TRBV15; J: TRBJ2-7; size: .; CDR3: CATSNPTWAGSSYEQYF; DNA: TGTGCCACCAGCAACCCCACCTGGGCGGGGTCCTCCTACGAGCAGTACTTC
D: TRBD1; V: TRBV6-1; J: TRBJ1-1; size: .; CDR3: CASSEPDRANTEAFF; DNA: TGTGCCAGCAGTGAGCCGGACAGGGCGAACACTGAAGCTTTCTTT
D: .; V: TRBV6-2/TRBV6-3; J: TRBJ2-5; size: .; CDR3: CASSYETQYF; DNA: TGTGCCAGCAGTTACGAGACCCAGTACTTC
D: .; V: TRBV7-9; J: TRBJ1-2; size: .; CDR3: CASSLSAGERDGYTF; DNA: TGTGCCAGCAGCTTAAGTGCAGGGGAACGGGATGGCTACACCTTC
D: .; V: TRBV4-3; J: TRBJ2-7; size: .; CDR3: CASSQGRDGGYEQYF; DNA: TGCGCCAGCAGCCAAGGTAGAGATGGAGGCTACGAGCAGTACTTC
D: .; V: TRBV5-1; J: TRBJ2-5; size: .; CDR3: CASSLVGGETQYF; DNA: TGCGCCAGCAGCTTGGTAGGGGGAGAGACCCAGTACTTC
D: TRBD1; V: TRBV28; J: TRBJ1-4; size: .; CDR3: CASSRPGTGQEKLFF; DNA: TGTGCCAGCAGTCGCCCCGGGACAGGGCAGGAAAAACTGTTTTTT
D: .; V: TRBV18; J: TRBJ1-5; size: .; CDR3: CASSPQAGTQPQHF; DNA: TGTGCCAGCTCACCACAGGCGGGAACTCAGCCCCAGCATTTT
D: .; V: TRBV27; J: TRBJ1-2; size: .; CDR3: CASSLRGNYGYTF; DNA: TGTGCCAGCAGTTTACGGGGGAACTATGGCTACACCTTC
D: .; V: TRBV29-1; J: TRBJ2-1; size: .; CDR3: CSSPLRGSNNEQFF; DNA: TGCAGCTCCCCTTTGCGCGGGTCCAACAATGAGCAGTTCTTC
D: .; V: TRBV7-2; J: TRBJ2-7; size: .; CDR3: CASSLGQAASYEQYF; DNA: TGTGCCAGCAGCTTAGGACAAGCGGCTTCCTACGAGCAGTACTTC
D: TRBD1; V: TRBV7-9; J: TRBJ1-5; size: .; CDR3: CASSLFSGGGNQPQHF; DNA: TGTGCCAGCAGCTTATTTTCAGGGGGAGGCAATCAGCCCCAGCATTTT
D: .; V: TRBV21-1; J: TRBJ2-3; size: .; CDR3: CASSPPKASQSRTDTQYF; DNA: TGTGCCAGCAGCCCTCCCAAGGCCTCCCAGAGTCGCACAGATACGCAGTATTTT
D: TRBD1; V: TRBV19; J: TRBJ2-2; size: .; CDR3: CASGGQGASGELFF; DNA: TGTGCCAGCGGGGGACAGGGGGCGTCCGGGGAGCTGTTTTTT
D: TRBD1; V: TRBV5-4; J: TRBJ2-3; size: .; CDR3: CASSLDRGADTQYF; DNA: TGTGCCAGCAGCTTGGACAGGGGTGCAGATACGCAGTATTTT
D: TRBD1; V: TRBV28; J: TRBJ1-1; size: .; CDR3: CASSTGQGASNTEAFF; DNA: TGTGCCAGCAGTACAGGACAGGGGGCATCGAACACTGAAGCTTTCTTT
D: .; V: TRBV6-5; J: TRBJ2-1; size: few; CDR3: CASDRINNEQFF; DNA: TGTGCCAGTGACAGGATCAACAATGAGCAGTTCTTC
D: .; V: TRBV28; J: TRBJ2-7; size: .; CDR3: CASSPPLEGPRYF; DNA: TGTGCCAGCAGTCCGCCCCTTGAGGGGCCCAGGTACTTC
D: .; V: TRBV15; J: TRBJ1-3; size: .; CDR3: CATSRATGGNTIYF; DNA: TGTGCCACCAGCAGAGCCACAGGGGGAAACACCATATATTTT
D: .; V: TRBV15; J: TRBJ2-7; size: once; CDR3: CATAVSNMRLISDPSYEQYF; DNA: TGTGCCACCGCGGTGTCTAACATGCGGCTAATTTCGGATCCTAGCTACGAGCAGTACTTC
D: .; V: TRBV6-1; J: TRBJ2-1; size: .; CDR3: CASSGNLGFGDNEQFF; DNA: TGTGCCAGCAGTGGGAACTTAGGATTCGGGGACAATGAGCAGTTCTTC
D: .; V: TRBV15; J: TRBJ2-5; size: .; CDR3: CATSSNRALRQETQYF; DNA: TGTGCCACCAGCAGTAACAGGGCCCTGAGGCAAGAGACCCAGTACTTC
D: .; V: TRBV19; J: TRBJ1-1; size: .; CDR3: CASSVDSLAMNTEAFF; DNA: TGTGCCAGTAGTGTCGACAGCCTAGCTATGAACACTGAAGCTTTCTTT
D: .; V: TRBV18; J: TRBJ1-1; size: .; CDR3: CASSPQTGGTEAFF; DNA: TGTGCCAGCTCACCCCAGACAGGTGGGACTGAAGCTTTCTTT
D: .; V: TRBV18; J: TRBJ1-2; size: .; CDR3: CASSQDGNYGYTF; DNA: TGTGCCAGCTCACAAGACGGGAACTATGGCTACACCTTC
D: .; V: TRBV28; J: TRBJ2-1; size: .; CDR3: CASLTGLRSSYNEQFF; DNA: TGTGCCAGCTTGACGGGACTTCGGAGCTCCTACAATGAGCAGTTCTTC
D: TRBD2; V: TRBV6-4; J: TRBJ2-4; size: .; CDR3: CASSQNPTSGDIQYF; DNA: TGTGCCAGCAGTCAAAACCCGACCAGCGGGGACATTCAGTACTTC
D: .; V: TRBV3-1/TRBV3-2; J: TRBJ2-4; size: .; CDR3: CASSQEGDCRKNIQYF; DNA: TGTGCCAGCAGCCAAGAAGGAGACTGCAGGAAAAACATTCAGTACTTC
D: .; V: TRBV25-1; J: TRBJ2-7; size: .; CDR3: CASSGIGTVSYEQYF; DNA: TGTGCCAGCAGTGGGATTGGGACGGTCTCCTACGAGCAGTACTTC
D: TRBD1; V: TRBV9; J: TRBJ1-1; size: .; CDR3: CASSLTGGTEAFF; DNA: TGTGCCAGCAGCTTGACAGGGGGCACTGAAGCTTTCTTT
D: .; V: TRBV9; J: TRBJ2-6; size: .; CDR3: CASSVSGANVLTF; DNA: TGTGCCAGCAGCGTGTCTGGGGCCAACGTCCTGACTTTC
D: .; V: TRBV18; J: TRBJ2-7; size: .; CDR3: CASSPSDEQYF; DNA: TGTGCCAGCTCACCCTCCGACGAGCAGTACTTC
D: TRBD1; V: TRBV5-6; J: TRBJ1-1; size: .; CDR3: CASSGGQGTEAFF; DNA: TGTGCCAGCAGCGGGGGACAGGGGACTGAAGCTTTCTTT
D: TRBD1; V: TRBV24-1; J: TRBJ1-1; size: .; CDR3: CATSESRDRVLNTEAFF; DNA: TGTGCCACCAGTGAATCCCGGGACAGAGTACTGAACACTGAAGCTTTCTTT
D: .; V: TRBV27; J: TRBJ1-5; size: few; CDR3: CASSLNGRGALNQPQHF; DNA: TGTGCCAGCAGTTTAAACGGCAGGGGTGCCTTAAATCAGCCCCAGCATTTT
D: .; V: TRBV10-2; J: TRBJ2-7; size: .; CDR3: CASIEGASGVYEQYF; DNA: TGCGCCAGCATCGAGGGGGCGAGCGGGGTCTACGAGCAGTACTTC